This is a list of T cell receptor beta chains from one sample in a study of blood T cell repertoires in COVID-19. Here immunoSEQ multiplex PCR was the method, and the copy in TCRdb shows in-frame clones only, minus some. The sample gives roughly 170,000 clones, 74% of which show up once; 3% is in the top ten. Sequencing input: peripheral blood. The receptors stem from a woman of 80 years or more with acute or convalescent COVID-19. The CDR3 runs from the conserved cysteine through the conserved F or W. A D gene is named only where the DNA matches it firmly. Not every row has a clone size; where given, it reads once, few, many or a size class.

>TRBJ2-2|.|TRBV1|.
CTSSHSDTGELFF
TGCACCAGCAGCCATAGCGACACCGGGGAGCTGTTTTTT
>TRBJ2-7|.|TRBV27|TRBD1
CASSSDRVSYEQYF
TGTGCCAGCAGCTCGGACAGGGTCTCCTACGAGCAGTACTTC
>TRBJ1-1|.|TRBV4-3|.
CASSQAANRLDTEAFF
TGCGCCAGCAGCCAAGCCGCTAACAGGTTAGACACTGAAGCTTTCTTT
>TRBJ1-1|.|TRBV6-5|.
CASSYSHRRNTEAFF
TGTGCCAGCAGTTACTCCCACAGGAGGAACACTGAAGCTTTCTTT
>TRBJ2-7|.|TRBV7-2|TRBD2
CASSLATAGVGYEQYF
TGTGCCAGCAGCTTAGCAACGGCGGGGGTCGGCTACGAGCAGTACTTC
>TRBJ2-1|.|TRBV2|.
CASLVFESSYNEQFF
TGTGCCAGCCTAGTCTTCGAAAGCTCCTACAATGAGCAGTTCTTC
>TRBJ2-7|.|TRBV7-2|.
CASSSGLGHRTYEQYF
TGTGCCAGCAGCTCCGGGTTGGGACATAGAACCTACGAGCAGTACTTC
>TRBJ1-5|once|TRBV6-4|.
CASSEAGHSNQPQHF
TGTGCCAGCAGTGAGGCAGGGCATAGCAATCAGCCCCAGCATTTT
>TRBJ2-7|.|TRBV6-5|.
CASSFTPGGGWYQYF
TGTGCCAGCAGTTTCACCCCCGGTGGGGGGTGGTATCAGTACTTC
>TRBJ2-1|.|TRBV9|TRBD2
CASSTVAGVYNEQFF
TGTGCCAGCAGCACTGTAGCGGGGGTGTACAATGAGCAGTTCTTC
>TRBJ1-5|.|TRBV3-1/TRBV3-2|.
CASSLPGSGQPQHF
TGTGCCAGCAGCCTACCGGGAAGCGGACAGCCCCAGCATTTT
>TRBJ2-5|.|TRBV19|.
CASNSRGETQYF
TGTGCCAGTAACTCTCGCGGAGAGACCCAGTACTTC
>TRBJ2-3|.|TRBV7-3|.
CASSLQGFQDTQYF
TGTGCCAGCAGCTTACAGGGATTCCAAGATACGCAGTATTTT
>TRBJ1-1|.|TRBV28|.
CASSLQMNTEAFF
TGTGCCAGCAGTCTCCAGATGAACACTGAAGCTTTCTTT
>TRBJ1-2|.|TRBV27|.
CASSLTRFYGYTF
TGTGCCAGCAGTCTCACACGATTCTATGGCTACACCTTC
>TRBJ2-7|.|TRBV29-1|TRBD1
CSAYKTGPPYEQYF
TGCAGCGCCTATAAGACAGGGCCCCCATACGAGCAGTACTTC
>TRBJ2-1|.|TRBV18|TRBD2
CASSPVLTSGSSYNEQFF
TGTGCCAGCTCACCGGTTCTTACTAGCGGGAGCTCCTACAATGAGCAGTTCTTC
>TRBJ1-1|few|TRBV14|TRBD1
CASSQERGRLAFF
TGTGCCAGCAGCCAAGAGAGGGGGCGTTTGGCTTTCTTT
>TRBJ2-7|many|TRBV27|TRBD2
CASSWTSGAMEYF
TGTGCCAGCAGTTGGACTAGCGGAGCTATGGAGTACTTC
>TRBJ1-1|.|TRBV6-5|.
CASSYSMGLGNTEAFF
TGTGCCAGCAGTTACTCGATGGGGCTGGGGAACACTGAAGCTTTCTTT
>TRBJ2-3|.|TRBV6-1|.
CASSDDFLWPKDTQYF
TGTGCCAGCAGTGATGACTTTCTATGGCCCAAAGATACGCAGTATTTT
>TRBJ2-3|.|TRBV4-1|.
CASSPRYLQGTTDTQYF
TGCGCCAGCAGCCCAAGATACTTGCAGGGGACCACAGATACGCAGTATTTT